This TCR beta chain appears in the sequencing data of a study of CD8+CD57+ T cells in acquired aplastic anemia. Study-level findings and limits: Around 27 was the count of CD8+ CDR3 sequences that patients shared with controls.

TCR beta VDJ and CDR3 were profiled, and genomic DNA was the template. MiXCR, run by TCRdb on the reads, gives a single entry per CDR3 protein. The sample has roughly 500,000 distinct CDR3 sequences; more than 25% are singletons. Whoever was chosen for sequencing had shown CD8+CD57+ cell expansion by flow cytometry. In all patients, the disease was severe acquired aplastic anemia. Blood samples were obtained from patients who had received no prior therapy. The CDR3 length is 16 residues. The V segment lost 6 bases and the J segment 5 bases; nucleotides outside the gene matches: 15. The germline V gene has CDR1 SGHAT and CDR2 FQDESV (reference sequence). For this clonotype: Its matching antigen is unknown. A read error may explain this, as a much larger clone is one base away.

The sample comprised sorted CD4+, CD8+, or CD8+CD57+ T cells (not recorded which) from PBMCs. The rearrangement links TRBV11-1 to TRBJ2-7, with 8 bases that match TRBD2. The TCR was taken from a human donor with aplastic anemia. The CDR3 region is CASSPPSGGGRHEQYF. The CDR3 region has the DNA TGTGCCAGCAGTCCACCTTCGGGCGGGGGGCGCCACGAGCAGTACTTC.